A single sample gave rise to the 2 T cell receptor beta chains below, sequenced in a study of tumor-infiltrating lymphocytes in primary liver carcinoma. From unsorted bulk tissue weighing about 20-32 mg, DNA and RNA were co-extracted. Researchers generated TCR beta cDNA from around 510 ng of total RNA, relying on a constant-region primer. Sequencing libraries for TCR beta derived from three nested multiplex PCR rounds that used slightly modified ARM-PCR. PCR rounds one and two used TRBV1-TRBV30 forward primers with a C-beta reverse primer for 10 cycles each. TCRdb independently ran MiXCR on the multiplex PCR reads; one entry per CDR3 protein. The table shows 40,000 or so distinct CDR3 sequences, with roughly 80% occurring only once. Sequencing input: tumor-adjacent normal liver tissue. The receptors come from a man aged 35 to 55 with primary liver carcinoma and hepatitis B virus infection.

About this clonotype: A junction end diverges from the germline sequence, so it may reflect a read error. CDR3 amino acids: CACSLAGGESERYF. Here the CDR3 DNA reads TGCGCCTGCAGCTTGGCAGGGGGTGAATCCGAGCGGTACTTC. This chain links TRBV5-1 with TRBJ2-7; 7 bases map to TRBD1. CDR1 SGHRS and CDR2 YFSETQ come from the germline V gene. This CDR3 spans 14 amino acids.

A remark on this clonotype: One junction end does not reproduce the germline sequence, and a read error may be involved. This chain uses TRBV6-6 with TRBJ2-1; D remains unclear. Germline V gives CDR1 MNHNY, CDR2 SVGAGI (reference sequence). The CDR3 length is 14 residues. The CDR3 sequence: CARGYLSSYNEQFF. Here the CDR3 DNA reads TGTGCCAGAGGTTATTTAAGCTCCTACAATGAACAGTTCTTC.